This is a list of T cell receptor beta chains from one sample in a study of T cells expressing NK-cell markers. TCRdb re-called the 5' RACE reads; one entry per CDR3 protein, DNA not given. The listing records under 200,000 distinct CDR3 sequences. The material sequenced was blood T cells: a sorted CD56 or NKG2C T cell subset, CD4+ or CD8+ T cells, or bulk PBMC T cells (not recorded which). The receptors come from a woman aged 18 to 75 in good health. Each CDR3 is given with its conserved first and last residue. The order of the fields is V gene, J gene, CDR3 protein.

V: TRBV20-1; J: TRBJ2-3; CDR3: CSASGGAGGFTDTQYF
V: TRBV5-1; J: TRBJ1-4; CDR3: CASSLDLEKLFF
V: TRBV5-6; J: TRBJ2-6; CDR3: CASNAGPYSGANVLTF
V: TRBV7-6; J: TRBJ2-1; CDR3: CASSFGLAAINNEQFF
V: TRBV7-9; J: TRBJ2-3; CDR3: CASSPGTGGQDTQYF
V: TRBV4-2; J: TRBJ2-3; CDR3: CASSQGGPGRADTQYF
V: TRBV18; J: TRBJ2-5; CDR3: CASSPRVAKGQETQYF
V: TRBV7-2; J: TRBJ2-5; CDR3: CASSDARGTSGGETQYF
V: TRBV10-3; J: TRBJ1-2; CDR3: CAISESDRVGYTF
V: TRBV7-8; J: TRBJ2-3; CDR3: CASSQTRRADTQYF
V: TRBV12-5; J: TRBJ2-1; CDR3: CASGRGGYNEQFF
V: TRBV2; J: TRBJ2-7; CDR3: CASFPAGGQGAYEQYF
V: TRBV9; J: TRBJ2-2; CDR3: CASSSLGGNTGELFF
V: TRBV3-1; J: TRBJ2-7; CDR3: CASSPTPSPGGEQYF
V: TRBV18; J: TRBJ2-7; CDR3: CASSLGGQEYEQYF
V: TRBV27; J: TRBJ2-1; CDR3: CATTPHPSHYNEQFF
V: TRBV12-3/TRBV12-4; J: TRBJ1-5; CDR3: CASRPRLNQPQHF
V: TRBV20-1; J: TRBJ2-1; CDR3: CSAFRADHRGEQFF
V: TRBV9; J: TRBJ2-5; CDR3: CASSISGDPQETQYF
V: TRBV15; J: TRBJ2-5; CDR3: CATSMGTSGPQETQYF
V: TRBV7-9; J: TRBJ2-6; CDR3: CASSLVGGSGANVLTF
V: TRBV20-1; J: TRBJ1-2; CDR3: CSAAARGGDYGYTF
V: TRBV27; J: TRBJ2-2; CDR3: CASSYRGRNTGELFF
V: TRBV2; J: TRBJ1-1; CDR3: CASSSQGFMNTEAFF
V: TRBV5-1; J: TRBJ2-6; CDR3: CASSWGQPTSGANVLTF
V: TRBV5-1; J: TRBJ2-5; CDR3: CASTGLARSETQYF
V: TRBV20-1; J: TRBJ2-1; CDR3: CSASKAGEGNEQFF
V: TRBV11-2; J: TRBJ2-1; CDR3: CASSVAHEQFF
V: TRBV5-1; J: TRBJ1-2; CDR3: CASSLISARLGLLSNYGYTF
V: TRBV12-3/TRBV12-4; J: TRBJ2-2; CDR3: CASSISGRGAGELFF
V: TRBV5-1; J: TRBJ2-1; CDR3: CASRPYISGTPTDTTFF
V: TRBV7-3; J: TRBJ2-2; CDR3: CASSLTGAHTGELFF
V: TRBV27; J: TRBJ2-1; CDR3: CASSSTGTSFHEQFF
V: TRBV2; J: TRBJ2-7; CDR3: CASSIGRQASYEQYF
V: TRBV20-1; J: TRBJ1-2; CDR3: CSARGGDWDGYTF
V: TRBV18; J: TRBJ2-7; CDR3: CASSPPSPNEQYF
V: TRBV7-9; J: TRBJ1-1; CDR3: CASSSIGTMTEAFF
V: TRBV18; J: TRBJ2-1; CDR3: CASSPWTSGNYNEQFF
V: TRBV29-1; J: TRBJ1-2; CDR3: CSDHGFYGYTF
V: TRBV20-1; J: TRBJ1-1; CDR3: CSARGQGAWNTEAFF
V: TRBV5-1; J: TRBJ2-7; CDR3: CASSFGGQRKGVQYF
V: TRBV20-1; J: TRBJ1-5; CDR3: CSPHVAGANQPQHF
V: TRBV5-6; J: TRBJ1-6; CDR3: CASSLRQGVNSPLHF
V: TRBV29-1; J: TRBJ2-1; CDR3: CSVWGTGDNEQFF
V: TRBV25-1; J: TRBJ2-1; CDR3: CASGPSEARGRFF
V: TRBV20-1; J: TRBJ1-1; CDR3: CSASSHRFITEAFF
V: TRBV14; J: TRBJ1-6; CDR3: CASSRGFSYNSPLHF
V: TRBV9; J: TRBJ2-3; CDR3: CASSTLAGGLRDTQYF
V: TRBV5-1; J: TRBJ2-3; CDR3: CASSFDAGADTQYF
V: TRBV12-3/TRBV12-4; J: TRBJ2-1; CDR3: CASSQGLAGFYNEQFF
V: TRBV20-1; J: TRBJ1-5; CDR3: CSARLQGMANQPQHF
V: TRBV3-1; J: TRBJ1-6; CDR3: CASSQEQAGNSPLHF
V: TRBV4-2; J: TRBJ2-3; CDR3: CASSQGGGTDTQYF
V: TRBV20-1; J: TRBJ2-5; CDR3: CSASPSGGANQETQYF
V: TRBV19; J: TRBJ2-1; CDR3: CASSSDSRPYNEQFF
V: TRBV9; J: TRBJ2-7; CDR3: CASSVAASGSGYEQYF
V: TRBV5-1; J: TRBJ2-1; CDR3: CASSLESGQGRSLFF